This T cell receptor (beta chain) was recovered during a study of T-cell memory formation after mild COVID-19. Study results and limitations: Contracting CD8+ clones were enriched in EMRA, CD4+ mainly in CM and EM.

Via MiXCR, TCRdb re-called the 5' RACE reads, giving one row per CDR3 protein. The sample lists around 390,000 distinct CDR3 sequences; roughly 15% were seen once. This clonotype was seen more than once but under ten times. Its matching antigen is unknown. Trimming removed 0 bases from V and 0 bases from J, with 7 bases in between. Germline assignment: CDR1 SGHRS and CDR2 YFSETQ. CDR3 size: 14 residues. The receptor's source is a young man who had mild COVID-19 (a few samples of this study predate the infection). Cell type and time point are not known. The V call is TRBV5-1, the J call TRBJ2-7; D is uncertain. The sequencing input was PBMCs or a T cell subset sorted from them (not recorded which). The chain's CDR3 is CASSLEKASYEQYF. The CDR3 nucleotides read TGCGCCAGCAGCTTGGAGAAGGCCTCCTACGAGCAGTACTTC.